The 32 T cell receptor beta chains below come from one sample, sequenced in a study of CD8+ T cells in alopecia areata. RNA, once extracted, was reverse transcribed into cDNA for use as the sequencing template. Libraries were prepared by immunoSEQ multiplex PCR; TCRdb keeps only in-frame clonotypes and omits some of them. The sample includes about 290,000 clones, about 62% of them seen just once. As to treatment: oral pan-JAK inhibitor, 5-10 mg twice daily. This specimen was CD4+ T cells sorted from blood, taken at week 24, from a patient treated with tofacitinib. Receptors originate from a human donor with alopecia areata.

The rearrangement uses TRBV4-3 and TRBJ2-1, with D tentatively TRBD1 (5 bases). The CDR3 length is 15 residues. CDR1 and CDR2 (germline): LGHNA, YSLEER. V was trimmed by 0 bases and J by 0 bases, leaving 6 bases between them. The CDR3 protein is CASSQEGPSYNEQFF. The CDR3, as DNA: TGCGCCAGCAGCCAAGAGGGGCCCTCCTACAATGAGCAGTTCTTC.

This clone was picked up a small number of times. In DNA, the CDR3 is TGTGCCAGCAGCCAAGAGTTTGGTACGGGGGACACGAACACCGGGGAGCTGTTTTTT. Residues: CASSQEFGTGDTNTGELFF. The chain is built from TRBV14 and TRBJ2-2; either TRBD1 or TRBD2 may supply D (6 bases each). In germline, CDR1 is SGHDN, CDR2 FVKESK. With 0 bases removed from V and 0 bases from J, the gap between germline ends came to 17 bases. This CDR3 is 19 amino acids long.

This sequence joins TRBV4-1 and TRBJ2-3, with no clear D. V was pared by 2 bases and J by 6 bases, with 12 bases between. The CDR3 is made up of 14 amino acids. Germline V gives CDR1 MGHRA, CDR2 YSYEKL. The DNA for the CDR3 is TGCGCCAGCAGCCAACGTCTAGGGTCGGATACGCAGTATTTT. Its protein is CASSQRLGSDTQYF.

This chain connects TRBV4-3 to TRBJ2-3; possibly TRBD2 for D (7 bases). CDR1 and CDR2 (germline): LGHNA, YSLEER. With 3 bases removed from V and 0 bases from J, the gap between germline ends came to 10 bases. CDR3 size: 15 residues. The CDR3 is CASSQRGGSTDTQYF. The CDR3 region has the DNA TGCGCCAGCAGCCAGAGGGGGGGGAGCACAGATACGCAGTATTTT.

The chain links TRBV4-1 to TRBJ2-5; 7 bases are a match to TRBD1. This CDR3 region has 14 residues. Looked up from germline, CDR1 is MGHRA and CDR2 is YSYEKL. V shed 4 bases and J 1 base; nucleotides not matched to a gene: 3. CDR3: CASSPGTVQETQYF. The CDR3 DNA sequence: TGCGCCAGCAGCCCTGGGACAGTCCAAGAGACCCAGTACTTC.

In this sample, this clone turned up a few times. The chain joins TRBV4-3 to TRBJ2-5, with 8 bases fitting TRBD1. J was trimmed by 5 bases and V by 3 bases; bases with no gene match: 8. The CDR3 runs 15 residues. Germline assignment: CDR1 LGHNA and CDR2 YSLEER. The CDR3 sequence: CASSHYRDRRETQYF. The DNA of the CDR3 is TGCGCCAGCAGCCACTACCGGGACAGGAGGGAGACCCAGTACTTC.

In DNA, the CDR3 is TGTGCCAGCAGTCTCGGCCCCGAGGGGTACTTC. Translated, it gives CASSLGPEGYF. J is TRBJ2-7 and V is TRBV2; maybe TRBD2 (5 bases). The CDR3 is 11 amino acids. The V gene lost 5 bases and the J gene lost 12 bases, with 14 bases spanning the gap. Germline CDR1 reads SNHLY; CDR2 reads FYNNEI. Looking up the rest from reference TRBV2 and TRBJ2-7 gives the full variable domain: EPEVTQTPSHQVTQMGQEVILRCVPISNHLYFYWYRQILGQKVEFLVSFYNNEISEKSEIFDDQFSVERPDGSNFTLKIRSTKLEDSAMYFCASSLGPEGYFGPGTRLTVT.

This chain links TRBV4-3 with TRBJ2-7; the match to TRBD2 covers 7 bases. The ends lost 2 bases at V and 4 bases at J; junction bases unmatched: 8. This CDR3 is built from 15 residues. The germline CDR1 and CDR2 sequences are LGHNA and YSLEER. The DNA for the CDR3 is TGCGCCAGCAGCCAAATCGCCGCTAGCGGTTACGAGCAGTACTTC. This sequence encodes CASSQIAASGYEQYF.

This rearrangement joins TRBV7-9 to TRBJ2-5, with D hard to call. Germline V gene lookup returns CDR1 SEHNR and CDR2 FQNEAQ (reference sequence). The CDR3 spans 12 residues. Trimming took 2 bases from V and 4 from J, leaving 5 bases between them. The CDR3, as DNA: TGTGCCAGCAGCTTAATGGGAGAGACCCAGTACTTC. Protein product: CASSLMGETQYF.

The genes are TRBV2 and TRBJ2-5; the match to TRBD2 covers 7 bases. The V gene end was trimmed by 3 bases and the J gene end by 1 base; junction bases not matched to a gene: 5. This CDR3 is built from 15 residues. Germline loops: CDR1 SNHLY, CDR2 FYNNEI. CDR3 amino acids: CASSDGRGIQETQYF. The DNA for the CDR3 is TGTGCCAGCAGTGACGGGCGGGGGATCCAAGAGACCCAGTACTTC.

This sequence joins TRBV27 and TRBJ1-5; D is uncertain. V gave up 0 bases and J gave up 9 bases, with 15 bases separating them. CDR3 length: 15 residues. CDR1 is MNHEY, CDR2 SMNVEV, per germline (reference sequence). This CDR3 is CASSLSNSRNGPQHF. The CDR3 DNA sequence: TGTGCCAGCAGTTTATCGAACTCACGCAACGGGCCCCAGCATTTT.

The chain recombines TRBV30 with TRBJ2-1, with TRBD1 matching 9 bases. Germline trimming cut 3 bases from V and 14 bases from J; bases unmatched to any gene: 11. This CDR3 is built from 13 residues. CDR1 and CDR2 (germline): GTSNPN, SVGIG (reference sequence). The CDR3 protein is CAWSDYRGREKFF. CDR3 nucleotides: TGTGCCTGGAGCGATTACAGGGGGCGCGAAAAGTTCTTC.

The chain recombines TRBV6-5 with TRBJ2-7; TRBD1 is a possible D gene (5 bases). Between the trimmed V and J ends, which lost 6 bases and 4 bases, there was a span of 19 bases. This CDR3 comprises 15 residues. CDR1 and CDR2 from the germline V gene are MNHEY and SVGAGI. CDR3 in DNA: TGTGCCAGCAGCCGGCAAGGACAAGTGCGTTACGAGCAGTACTTC. Translated: CASSRQGQVRYEQYF.

The chain uses TRBV5-6 and TRBJ1-3; possibly TRBD1 for D (5 bases). V was cut by 5 bases and J by 2 bases, with 11 bases left in between. CDR3 size: 14 residues. Germline V gene lookup returns CDR1 SGHDT and CDR2 YYEEEE. The CDR3 sequence is CASRDLTAGNTIYF. The CDR3 DNA reads TGTGCCAGCAGGGACCTGACAGCTGGAAACACCATATATTTT.

V usage is TRBV30 and J usage is TRBJ1-4; D remains ambiguous. CDR3 length: 12 residues. Germline V gene lookup returns CDR1 GTSNPN and CDR2 SVGIG (reference sequence). V lost 0 bases and J lost 7, with 6 bases in between. CDR3 sequence reads: CAWSVGSEKLFF. CDR3 DNA sequence: TGTGCCTGGAGTGTTGGGAGTGAAAAACTGTTTTTT.

The chain employs TRBV4-1 and TRBJ1-5; the D is unclear. Per germline, CDR1 MGHRA and CDR2 YSYEKL. Trimming took off 0 bases at V and 4 bases at J, with 7 bases between the two ends. This CDR3 has 14 residues. This CDR3 reads CASSQEGLNQPQHF. The CDR3 region has the DNA TGCGCCAGCAGCCAAGAGGGCTTGAATCAGCCCCAGCATTTT.

The genes are TRBV28 and TRBJ2-3; 11 bases align to TRBD2. In germline, CDR1 is MDHEN, CDR2 SYDVKM. This CDR3 comprises 18 residues. Trimming cost V 3 bases and J 0 bases; bases outside gene matches: 8. CDR3 amino acids: CASSFGPGTSGSTDTQYF. Written as DNA, the CDR3 is TGTGCCAGCAGTTTTGGCCCTGGGACTAGCGGCAGCACAGATACGCAGTATTTT. Full variable domain (missing parts from reference TRBV28 and TRBJ2-3): DVKVTQSSRYLVKRTGEKVFLECVQDMDHENMFWYRQDPGLGLRLIYFSYDVKMKEKGDIPEGYSVSREKKERFSLILESASTNQTSMYLCASSFGPGTSGSTDTQYFGPGTRLTVL.

This chain links TRBV5-1 with TRBJ1-5, with D hard to call. Trimming pared 1 base from V and 4 bases from J, leaving 6 bases between. Germline assignment: CDR1 SGHRS and CDR2 YFSETQ. The CDR3 runs to 13 residues. Here the CDR3 reads CASSLRVNQPQHF. The CDR3 DNA is TGCGCCAGCAGCTTGAGGGTAAATCAGCCCCAGCATTTT. The entire variable domain, with the rest obtained from reference TRBV5-1 and TRBJ1-5, is as follows: KAGVTQTPRYLIKTRGQQVTLSCSPISGHRSVSWYQQTPGQGLQFLFEYFSETQRNKGNFPGRFSGRQFSNSRSEMNVSTLELGDSALYLCASSLRVNQPQHFGDGTRLSIL.

The genes are TRBV6-6 and TRBJ2-7; the D is unclear. Germline CDR1 and CDR2: MNHNY and SVGAGI (reference sequence). Trimming pared 2 bases from V and 3 bases from J, leaving 11 bases between. The CDR3 contains 14 residues. This CDR3 is CASSYGWPYYEQYF. Written as DNA, the CDR3 is TGTGCCAGCAGTTACGGGTGGCCCTACTACGAGCAGTACTTC.

The rearrangement joins TRBV29-1 to TRBJ1-2; unclear D gene. Germline-derived CDR1 and CDR2 are SQVTM and ANQGSEA. Trimming removed 2 bases from V and 8 bases from J, with 12 bases in between. The length of the CDR3 is 12 residues. The CDR3 region is CSVELRSWGYTF. In DNA, the CDR3 is TGCAGCGTTGAACTACGATCCTGGGGCTACACCTTC.

The V gene is TRBV18, the J gene TRBJ1-5; 10 nucleotides line up with TRBD1. This CDR3 has 15 amino acids. V lost 3 bases, J lost 3 bases, and 2 bases stayed unmatched. CDR1 is KGHSH, CDR2 LQKENI, per germline. CDR3 nucleotide sequence: TGTGCCAGCTCACCCGGGACAGGGGACAATCAGCCCCAGCATTTT. This codes for CASSPGTGDNQPQHF.

This clone was seen just once. Written as DNA, the CDR3 is TGCGCCAGCAGTCCAGACAGTAAAAGGACCCAGTACTTC. This gives the protein CASSPDSKRTQYF. The rearrangement links TRBV5-1 to TRBJ2-5; possible D gene TRBD1, 5 bases. The CDR3 sequence is 13 residues long. Germline CDR1 reads SGHRS; CDR2 reads YFSETQ. V lost 5 bases and J 7 bases, leaving 15 bases between the germline ends.

This clone came up once. The CDR3 sequence is CASSQEGGPYNEQFF. The CDR3 DNA follows: TGTGCCAGCAGCCAAGAGGGGGGGCCCTACAATGAGCAGTTCTTC. The J gene is TRBJ2-1, the V gene TRBV4-2; weak D call: TRBD2 (7 bases). Germline CDR1 LGHNA, CDR2 YNFKEQ. CDR3 length equals 15 residues. The V end was cut by 0 bases, the J end by 2 bases, with 8 bases between.

The rearrangement joins TRBV7-2 to TRBJ1-2, with a possible D match to TRBD1 (5 bases). The CDR3 is 13 residues long. V dropped 5 bases and J dropped 5 bases, with 12 bases sitting between them. The germline CDR1 and CDR2 sequences are SGHTA and FQGNSA. The DNA for the CDR3 is TGTGCCAGCAGCATCACGACAGAGTATGGCTACACCTTC. It yields the protein CASSITTEYGYTF.

The rearrangement links TRBV25-1 to TRBJ1-6, with D perhaps matching TRBD1 (6 bases). The V gene's germline CDR1 is MGHDK and CDR2 SYGVNS. This CDR3 comprises 17 residues. Trimming took off 6 bases at V and 11 bases at J, with 26 bases between the two ends. The CDR3 protein is CASRGNKSGTRSPPLHF. The CDR3 DNA sequence: TGTGCCAGCAGGGGAAATAAGTCCGGGACACGTTCGCCACCCCTCCACTTT.

This chain links TRBV30 with TRBJ2-1; D may correspond to TRBD1 or TRBD2 (5 bases each). CDR1 and CDR2 from the germline V gene are GTSNPN and SVGIG (reference sequence). CDR3 size: 14 residues. The V gene lost 5 bases and the J gene lost 7 bases, with 18 bases spanning the gap. The chain's CDR3 is CAWAVRDRPNEQFF. CDR3 in DNA: TGTGCCTGGGCCGTCCGGGACCGACCGAATGAGCAGTTCTTC. Supplemented by reference TRBV30 and TRBJ2-1, the full variable domain reads SQTIHQWPATLVQPVGSPLSLECTVEGTSNPNLYWYRQAAGRGLQLLFYSVGIGQISSEVPQNLSASRPQDRQFILSSKKLLLSDSGFYLCAWAVRDRPNEQFFGPGTRLTVL.

The rearrangement uses TRBV11-2 and TRBJ2-7; D is perhaps TRBD2 (6 bases). CDR1 is SGHAT, CDR2 FQNNGV, per germline. The CDR3 extends over 13 amino acids. Trimming left V 5 bases short and J 4 bases short, with 12 bases between. The DNA for the CDR3 is TGTGCCAGCAGCCCTAAGGAGGGTTACGAGCAGTACTTC. Translation: CASSPKEGYEQYF.

The V call is TRBV11-2, the J call TRBJ2-3; D remains ambiguous. CDR3 length equals 13 residues. Trimming left V 0 bases short and J 10 bases short, with 11 bases between. CDR1 is SGHAT, CDR2 FQNNGV, per germline. This chain's CDR3 is CASSLDRNVAQYF. The DNA for the CDR3 is TGTGCCAGCAGCTTAGATCGTAACGTCGCGCAGTATTTT.

The J gene is TRBJ1-2, the V gene TRBV30; D unresolved. From germline, CDR1 is GTSNPN and CDR2 SVGIG (reference sequence). This CDR3 contains 13 residues. Trimming removed 0 bases at V and 6 bases at J, with 11 bases between. For the CDR3, the DNA is TGTGCCTGGAGTGTAGGGAACTTTGATGGCTACACCTTC. This translates into CAWSVGNFDGYTF.

The V call is TRBV13, the J call TRBJ1-1, with TRBD1 identical over 7 bases. This CDR3 contains 15 residues. Germline CDR1 is PRHDT and CDR2 is FYEKMQ (reference sequence). The V and J ends lost 5 bases and 4 bases, in that order; junction bases with no gene match: 10. The chain's CDR3 is CASSPRGTALTEAFF. DNA of the CDR3: TGTGCCAGCAGCCCGCGGGGGACAGCGCTCACTGAAGCTTTCTTT.

The rearrangement joins TRBV5-6 to TRBJ1-4; 7 bases align to TRBD1. The germline V gene encodes CDR1 SGHDT and CDR2 YYEEEE. V lost 4 bases, J lost 5 bases, and 5 bases stayed unmatched. CDR3 size: 14 residues. The CDR3 sequence is CASSVDRTNEKLFF. The CDR3 coding sequence is TGTGCCAGCAGCGTGGACAGGACAAATGAAAAACTGTTTTTT.

The chain joins TRBV19 to TRBJ2-1, with D maybe TRBD1 (6 bases). The CDR3 has 12 residues. Germline V lookup: CDR1 LNHDA, CDR2 SQIVND (reference sequence). V lost 8 bases to trimming and J lost 4 bases, with 9 bases between them. CDR3: CASGTGYNEQFF. DNA of the CDR3: TGTGCCAGTGGTACAGGGTACAATGAGCAGTTCTTC.